Listed here is a single T cell receptor (beta chain). This clone's antigen is unknown. Per-base quality was not reported, and no clone a single base away is much larger than it. This specimen comes from a study of B cell selection in AIRE deficiency (dated by TCRdb to about 2019). Broadly, across the study: Researchers compared TCRbeta repertoires of sorted blood CD4+ conventional T cells and regulatory T cells in AIRE-deficient patients with those in healthy controls. The TCR-sequenced cohort comprised roughly five AIRE-deficient APECED patients and roughly five healthy control donors. The research as a whole found: Of 3,000 to 4,000 shared Treg TCRbeta sequences, 30% to 40% were shared only among healthy donors and around 9.4% only among patients, suggesting less efficient Treg selection without AIRE. Roughly a third of the Treg TCRbeta sequences shared among healthy donors were found in patient Tconv cells, which suggests that Treg-biased clones were diverted into the Tconv compartment. Only TCRbeta chains were sequenced, and more than 30% of the Treg sequences shared among healthy donors were also detected in healthy Tconv cells, possibly owing to differing TCRalpha chains. Tconv and Treg cells from AIRE-deficient patients showed TCRBV gene usage, CDR3 length and TCR diversity similar to those of healthy donors. CDR3s were shorter in shared Treg sequences, reflecting a bias toward rearrangements that have few non-templated nucleotide insertions.

According to the germline V gene, CDR1 reads ENHRY and CDR2 reads SYGVKD. The CDR3 runs 19 residues from the cysteine to the phenylalanine. Just CDR3 DNA is preserved here, 57 bases in frame from base 1. V ends up 6 bases short and J 0 bases short, with an unmatched junction base count of 8. Conventional CD4 T cells were sorted as CD4+CD127+ cells. APECED syndrome was present in the AIRE-deficient patients. A FACSAria flow cytometer was used to sort the Tconv and Treg cells intended for TCRbeta sequencing. Sorted cells were collected into 5-ml round-bottom polystyrene tubes, and dry cell pellets were frozen at -80°C before sequencing. The immunoSEQ platform was used for TCRbeta chain sequencing. The authors processed their data as follows. When conventional T cell repertoires were pooled, patients gave about 1.2x10^5 distinct in-frame TCRbeta sequences, while healthy donors gave about 1.5x10^5. Treg TCRbeta sequences found in two or more individuals were defined as public, and these public Treg TCRbeta sequences were then searched for in Tconv repertoires. Group differences were tested with Mann-Whitney U tests and Bonferroni-Dunn correction in GraphPad Prism 7.03. TCRdb provides this immuneACCESS table in a form limited to in-frame rearrangements. Some clones are lacking; in checked studies, under half of them reflect an unresolved V gene, and why the rest are absent is not known. The V and J calls and clone size are taken from that table; D and trimming were inferred from the DNA. The sample data list 20,000 to 25,000 clones, and roughly 97% of these were observed just once. The ten largest clonotypes hold less than 0.4% of the sample.

Sequences were obtained from conventional CD4+ T cells sorted from PBMCs. The source of this sequence is a human donor with AIRE deficiency. The chain is encoded by TRBV10-3 joined to TRBJ2-1, and TRBD2 matches 16 of the central bases. The CDR3 loop reads CAIREGLAGGRSSYNEQFF. The sequence in DNA is TGTGCCATCAGAGAGGGACTAGCGGGAGGGCGGAGCTCCTACAATGAGCAGTTCTTC.